This T cell receptor beta chain was obtained from a study of T cell responses to AZD1222 COVID-19 vaccine. On the study more broadly: Researchers grouped second doses given at about 4 or about 12 weeks into one pool.

The CDR3 covers 14 residues. The germline V and J ends were trimmed by 1 base and 5 bases, with 11 bases remaining between them. Germline assignment: CDR1 MNHNY and CDR2 SVGAGI (reference sequence). The repertoire was sequenced with immunoSEQ multiplex PCR; TCRdb's copy has only in-frame clones and lacks some. The data contain 130,000 to 150,000 clones, under 95% of them singletons. The clonotype originates from an adult in good health. The sequencing used peripheral blood, collected on day 0 of AZD1222 vaccination. V is TRBV6-6 and J is TRBJ1-1; D call uncertain. CDR3 in DNA: TGTGCCAGCAGTTACTACGGTCGATGGACTGAAGCTTTCTTT. It codes for CASSYYGRWTEAFF.